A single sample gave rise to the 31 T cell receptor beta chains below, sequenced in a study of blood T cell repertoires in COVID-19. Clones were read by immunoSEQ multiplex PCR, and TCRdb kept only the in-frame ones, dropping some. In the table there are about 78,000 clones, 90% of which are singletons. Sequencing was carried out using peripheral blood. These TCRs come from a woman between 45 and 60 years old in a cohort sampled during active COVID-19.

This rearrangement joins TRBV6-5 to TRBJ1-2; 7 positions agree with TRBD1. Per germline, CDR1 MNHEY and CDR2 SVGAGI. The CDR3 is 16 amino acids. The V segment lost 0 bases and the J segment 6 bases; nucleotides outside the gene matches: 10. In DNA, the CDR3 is TGTGCCAGCAGTTACTCGTCCGCAGGGGGTGCGCATGGCTACACCTTC. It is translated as CASSYSSAGGAHGYTF.

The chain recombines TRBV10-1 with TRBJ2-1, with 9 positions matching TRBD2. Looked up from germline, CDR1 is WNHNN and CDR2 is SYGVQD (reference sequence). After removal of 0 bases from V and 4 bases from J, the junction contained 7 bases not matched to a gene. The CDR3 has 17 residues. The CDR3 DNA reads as TGCGCCAGCAGTGAGTCGAGCGGACTAGCGACTTACAATGAGCAGTTCTTC. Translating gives CASSESSGLATYNEQFF.

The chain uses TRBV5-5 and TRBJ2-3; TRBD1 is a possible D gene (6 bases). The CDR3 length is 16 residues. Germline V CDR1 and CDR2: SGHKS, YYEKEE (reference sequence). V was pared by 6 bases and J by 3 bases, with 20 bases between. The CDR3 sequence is CASTLDGPGDTDTQYF. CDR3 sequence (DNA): TGTGCCAGCACGCTTGATGGGCCAGGGGATACAGATACGCAGTATTTT.

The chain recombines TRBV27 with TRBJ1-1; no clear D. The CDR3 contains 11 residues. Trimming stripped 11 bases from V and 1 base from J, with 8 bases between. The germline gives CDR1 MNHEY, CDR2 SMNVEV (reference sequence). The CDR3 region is CAPPGNTEAFF. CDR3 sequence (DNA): TGTGCCCCCCCCGGGAACACTGAAGCTTTCTTT.

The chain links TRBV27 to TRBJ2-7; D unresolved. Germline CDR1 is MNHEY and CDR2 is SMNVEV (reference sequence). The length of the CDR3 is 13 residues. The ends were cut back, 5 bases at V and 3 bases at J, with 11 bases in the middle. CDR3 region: CASSPQTGYEQYF. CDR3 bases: TGTGCCAGCAGTCCGCAAACGGGCTACGAGCAGTACTTC.

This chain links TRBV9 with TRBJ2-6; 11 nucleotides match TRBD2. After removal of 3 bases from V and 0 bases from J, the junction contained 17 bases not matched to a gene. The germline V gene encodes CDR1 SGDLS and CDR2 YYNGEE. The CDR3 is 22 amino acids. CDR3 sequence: CASSGPRVAGGVRSSGANVLTF. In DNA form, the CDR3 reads TGTGCCAGCAGCGGCCCTCGAGTAGCGGGAGGGGTTCGGAGCTCTGGGGCCAACGTCCTGACTTTC.

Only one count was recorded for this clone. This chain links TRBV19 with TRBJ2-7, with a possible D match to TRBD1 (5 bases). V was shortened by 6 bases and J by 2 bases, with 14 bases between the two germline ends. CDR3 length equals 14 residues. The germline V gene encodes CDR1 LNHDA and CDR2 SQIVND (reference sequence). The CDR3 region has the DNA TGTGCCAGTAGAGGGGCAGGGATTCCCTACGAGCAGTACTTC. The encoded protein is CASRGAGIPYEQYF.

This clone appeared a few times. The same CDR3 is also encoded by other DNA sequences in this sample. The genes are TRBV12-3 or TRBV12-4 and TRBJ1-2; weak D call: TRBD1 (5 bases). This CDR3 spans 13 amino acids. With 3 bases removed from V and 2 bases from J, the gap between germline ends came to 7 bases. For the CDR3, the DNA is TGTGCCAGCAGTTTGGGGCAGAACTATGGCTACACCTTC. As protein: CASSLGQNYGYTF.

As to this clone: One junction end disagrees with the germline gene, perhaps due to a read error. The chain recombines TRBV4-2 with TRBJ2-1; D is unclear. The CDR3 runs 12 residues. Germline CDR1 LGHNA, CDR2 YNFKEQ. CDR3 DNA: TGTGCCAGCAGCCAAGGCGGTAGTAGCTTGGTCTTC. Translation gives CASSQGGSSLVF.

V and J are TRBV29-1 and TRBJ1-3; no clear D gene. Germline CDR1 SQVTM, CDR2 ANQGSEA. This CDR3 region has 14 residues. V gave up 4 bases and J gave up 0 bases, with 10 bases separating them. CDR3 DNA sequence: TGCAGCGTTGTTGGCCTCCTCTCTGGAAACACCATATATTTT. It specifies CSVVGLLSGNTIYF.

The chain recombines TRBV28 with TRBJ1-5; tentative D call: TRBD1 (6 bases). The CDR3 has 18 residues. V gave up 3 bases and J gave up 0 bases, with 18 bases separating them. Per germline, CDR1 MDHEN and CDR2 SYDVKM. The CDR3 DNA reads TGTGCCAGCAGTTTGAGTTATGGGGGCTCTATTAGCAATCAGCCCCAGCATTTT. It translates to CASSLSYGGSISNQPQHF.

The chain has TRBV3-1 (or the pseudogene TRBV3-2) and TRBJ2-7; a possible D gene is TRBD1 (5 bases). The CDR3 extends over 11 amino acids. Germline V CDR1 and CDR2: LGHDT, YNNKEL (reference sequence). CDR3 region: CCTGSGGEQYF. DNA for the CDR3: TGTTGTACAGGTTCCGGCGGTGAGCAGTACTTC.

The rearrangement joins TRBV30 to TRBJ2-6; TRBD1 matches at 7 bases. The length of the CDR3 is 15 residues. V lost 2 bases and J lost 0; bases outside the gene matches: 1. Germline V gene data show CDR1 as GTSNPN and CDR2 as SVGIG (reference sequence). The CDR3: CAWSPGGSGANVLTF. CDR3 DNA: TGTGCCTGGAGTCCAGGGGGCTCTGGGGCCAACGTCCTGACTTTC.

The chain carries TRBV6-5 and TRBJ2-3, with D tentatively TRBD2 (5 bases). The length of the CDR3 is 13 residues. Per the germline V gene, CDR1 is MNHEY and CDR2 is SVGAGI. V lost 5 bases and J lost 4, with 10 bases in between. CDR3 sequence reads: CASSTTRADTQYF. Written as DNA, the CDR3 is TGTGCCAGCAGTACGACGCGGGCAGATACGCAGTATTTT.

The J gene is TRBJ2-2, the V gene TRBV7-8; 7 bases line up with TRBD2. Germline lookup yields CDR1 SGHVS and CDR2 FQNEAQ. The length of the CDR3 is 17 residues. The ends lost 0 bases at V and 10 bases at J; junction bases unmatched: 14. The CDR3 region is CASSLAYGGGPSEELFF. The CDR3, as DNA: TGTGCCAGCAGCTTAGCCTACGGGGGAGGGCCGTCGGAGGAGCTGTTTTTT.

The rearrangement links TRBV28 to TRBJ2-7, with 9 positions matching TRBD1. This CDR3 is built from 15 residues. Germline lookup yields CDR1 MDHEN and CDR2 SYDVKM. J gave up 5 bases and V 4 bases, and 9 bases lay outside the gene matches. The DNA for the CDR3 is TGTGCCAGCAGTTCCCGGGACAGGGATCGGGACGAGCAGTACTTC. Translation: CASSSRDRDRDEQYF.

The CDR3, as DNA: TGTGCCAAGGGGACAGGTAGCTCCTTTTCAGCTAACTATGGCTACACCTTC. Protein: CAKGTGSSFSANYGYTF. This rearrangement joins TRBV30 to TRBJ1-2; 8 nucleotides line up with TRBD1. The ends lost 8 bases at V and 0 bases at J; junction bases unmatched: 17. The CDR3 runs to 17 residues. Germline CDR1 reads GTSNPN; CDR2 reads SVGIG (reference sequence).

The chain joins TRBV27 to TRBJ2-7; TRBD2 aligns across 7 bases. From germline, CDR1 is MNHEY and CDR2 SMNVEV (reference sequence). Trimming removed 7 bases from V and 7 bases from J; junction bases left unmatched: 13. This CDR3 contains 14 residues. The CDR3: CASTRRGGSWEQYF. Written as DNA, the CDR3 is TGTGCCAGCACCCGACGGGGAGGGTCCTGGGAGCAGTACTTC.

CDR3 sequence: CASSLPRRYEQYF. The CDR3 DNA follows: TGTGCCAGCAGCCTTCCCAGGCGCTACGAGCAGTACTTC. The chain carries TRBV28 and TRBJ2-7; D unresolved. In germline, CDR1 is MDHEN, CDR2 SYDVKM. V dropped 6 bases and J dropped 3 bases, with 12 bases sitting between them. The CDR3 covers 13 residues.

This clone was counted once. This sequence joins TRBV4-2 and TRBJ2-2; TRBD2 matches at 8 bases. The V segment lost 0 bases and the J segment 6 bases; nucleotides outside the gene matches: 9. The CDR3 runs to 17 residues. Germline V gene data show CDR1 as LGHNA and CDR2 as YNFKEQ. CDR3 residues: CASSQEKESSGSGELFF. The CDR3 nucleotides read TGTGCCAGCAGCCAAGAAAAAGAATCTAGCGGGTCCGGGGAGCTGTTTTTT.

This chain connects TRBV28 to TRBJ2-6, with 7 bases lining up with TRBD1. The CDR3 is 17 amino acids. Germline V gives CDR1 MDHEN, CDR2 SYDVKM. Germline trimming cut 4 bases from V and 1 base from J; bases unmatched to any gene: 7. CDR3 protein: CASSSGTVWSGANVLTF. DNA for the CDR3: TGTGCCAGCAGTTCCGGGACAGTCTGGTCTGGGGCCAACGTCCTGACTTTC.

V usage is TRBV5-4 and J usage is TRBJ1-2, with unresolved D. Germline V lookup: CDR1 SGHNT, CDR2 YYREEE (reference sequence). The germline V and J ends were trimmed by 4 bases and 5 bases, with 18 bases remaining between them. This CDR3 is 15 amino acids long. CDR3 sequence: CASSDGRPRHYGYTF. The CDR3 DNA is TGTGCCAGCAGCGACGGGAGACCCAGGCATTATGGCTACACCTTC.

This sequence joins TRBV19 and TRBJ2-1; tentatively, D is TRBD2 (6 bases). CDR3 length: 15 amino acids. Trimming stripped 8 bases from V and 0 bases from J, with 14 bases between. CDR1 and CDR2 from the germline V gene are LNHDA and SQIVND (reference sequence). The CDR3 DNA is TGTGCCAGTTCAAGCGGAGGGAGCTCCTACAATGAGCAGTTCTTC. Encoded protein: CASSSGGSSYNEQFF.

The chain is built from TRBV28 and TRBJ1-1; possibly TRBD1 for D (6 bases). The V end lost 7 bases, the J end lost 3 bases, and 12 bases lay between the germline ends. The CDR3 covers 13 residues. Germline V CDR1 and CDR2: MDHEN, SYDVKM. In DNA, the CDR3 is TGTGCCAGCAACCTAGGGGGATACACTGAAGCTTTCTTT. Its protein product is CASNLGGYTEAFF.

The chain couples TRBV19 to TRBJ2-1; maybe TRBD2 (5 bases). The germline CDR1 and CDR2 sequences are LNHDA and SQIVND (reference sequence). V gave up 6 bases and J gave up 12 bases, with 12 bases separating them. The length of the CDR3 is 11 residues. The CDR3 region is CASSAGKRQFF. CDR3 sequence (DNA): TGTGCCAGTAGCGCCGGGAAGCGGCAGTTCTTC.

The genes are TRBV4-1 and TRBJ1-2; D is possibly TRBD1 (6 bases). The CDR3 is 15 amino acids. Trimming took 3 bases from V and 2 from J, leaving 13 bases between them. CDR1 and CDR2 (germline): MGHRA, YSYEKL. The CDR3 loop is CASSQPGQINYGYTF. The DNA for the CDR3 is TGCGCCAGCAGCCAGCCGGGACAAATCAACTATGGCTACACCTTC.

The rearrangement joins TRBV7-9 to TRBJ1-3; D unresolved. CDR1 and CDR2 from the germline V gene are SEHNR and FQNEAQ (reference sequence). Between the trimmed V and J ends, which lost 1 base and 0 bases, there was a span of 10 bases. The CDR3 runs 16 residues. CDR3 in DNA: TGTGCCAGCAGCTTAGATATCGGGGACTCTGGAAACACCATATATTTT. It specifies CASSLDIGDSGNTIYF. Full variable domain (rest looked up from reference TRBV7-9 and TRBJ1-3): DTGVSQNPRHKITKRGQNVTFRCDPISEHNRLYWYRQTLGQGPEFLTYFQNEAQLEKSRLLSDRFSAERPKGSFSTLEIQRTEQGDSAMYLCASSLDIGDSGNTIYFGEGSWLTVV.

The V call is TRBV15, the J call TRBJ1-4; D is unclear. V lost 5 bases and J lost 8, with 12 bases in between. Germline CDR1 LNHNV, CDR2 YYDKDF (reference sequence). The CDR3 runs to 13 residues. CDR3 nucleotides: TGTGCCACCAGCCGATGGGAGGGAGAAAAACTGTTTTTT. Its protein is CATSRWEGEKLFF.

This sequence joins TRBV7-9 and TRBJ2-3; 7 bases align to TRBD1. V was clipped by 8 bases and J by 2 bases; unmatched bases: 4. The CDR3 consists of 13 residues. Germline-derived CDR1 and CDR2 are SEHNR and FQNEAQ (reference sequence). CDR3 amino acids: CASGDSITDTQYF. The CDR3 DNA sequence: TGTGCCAGCGGGGACAGTATCACAGATACGCAGTATTTT. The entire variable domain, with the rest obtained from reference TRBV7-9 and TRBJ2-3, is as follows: DTGVSQNPRHKITKRGQNVTFRCDPISEHNRLYWYRQTLGQGPEFLTYFQNEAQLEKSRLLSDRFSAERPKGSFSTLEIQRTEQGDSAMYLCASGDSITDTQYFGPGTRLTVL.

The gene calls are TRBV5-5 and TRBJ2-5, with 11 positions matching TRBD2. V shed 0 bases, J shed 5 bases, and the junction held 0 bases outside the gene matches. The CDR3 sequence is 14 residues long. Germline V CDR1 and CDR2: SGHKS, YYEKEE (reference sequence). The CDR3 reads CASSLGLAGETQYF. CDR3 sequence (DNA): TGTGCCAGCAGCTTGGGACTAGCGGGGGAGACCCAGTACTTC.

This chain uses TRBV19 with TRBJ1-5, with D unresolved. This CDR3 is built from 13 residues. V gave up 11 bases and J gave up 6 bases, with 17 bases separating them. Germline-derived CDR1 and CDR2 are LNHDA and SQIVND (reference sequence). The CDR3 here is CAGGPGSAQPQHF. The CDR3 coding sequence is TGTGCCGGAGGGCCGGGGAGCGCTCAGCCCCAGCATTTT.